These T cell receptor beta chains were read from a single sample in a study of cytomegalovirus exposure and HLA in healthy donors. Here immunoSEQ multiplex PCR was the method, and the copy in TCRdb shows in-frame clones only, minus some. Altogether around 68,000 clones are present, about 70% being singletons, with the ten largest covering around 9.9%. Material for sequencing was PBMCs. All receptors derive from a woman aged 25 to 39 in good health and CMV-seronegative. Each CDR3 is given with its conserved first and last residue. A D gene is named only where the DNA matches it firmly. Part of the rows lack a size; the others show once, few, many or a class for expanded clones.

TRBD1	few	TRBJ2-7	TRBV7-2	TGTGCCAGCAGCTCCCGGACAGGCCCCTCCTACGAGCAGTACTTC	CASSSRTGPSYEQYF
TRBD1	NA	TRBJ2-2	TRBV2	TGTGCCAGCAGTGTAGGCAGGGACAGGACCGGGGAGCTGTTTTTT	CASSVGRDRTGELFF
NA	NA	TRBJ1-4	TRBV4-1	TGCGCCAGCAGCCCGGGGGTGACTAATGAAAAACTGTTTTTT	CASSPGVTNEKLFF
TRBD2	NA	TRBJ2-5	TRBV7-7	TGTGCTAGCAGCTCCCCTAGCGGGGGGGAGACCCAGTACTTC	CASSSPSGGETQYF
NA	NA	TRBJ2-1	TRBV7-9	TGTGCCAGCAGCTTAGGCGCTAGCTACAATGAGCAGTTCTTC	CASSLGASYNEQFF
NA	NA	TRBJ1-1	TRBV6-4	TGTGCCAGCAACGGACAGAAGAACACTGAAGCTTTCTTT	CASNGQKNTEAFF
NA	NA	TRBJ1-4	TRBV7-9	TGTGCCAGCAGCTTAGCGCTAAGTGGTGAAAAACTGTTTTTT	CASSLALSGEKLFF
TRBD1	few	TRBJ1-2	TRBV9	TGTGCCAGCAGCGGGGACAGGGGGCGTTTTCCCTATGGCTACACCTTC	CASSGDRGRFPYGYTF
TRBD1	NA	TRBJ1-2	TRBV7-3	TGTGCCAGCAGACTTGGGACAGGCCGTAACTATGGCTACACCTTC	CASRLGTGRNYGYTF
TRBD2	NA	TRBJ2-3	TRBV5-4	TGTGCCAGCAGCCCGATGAGCGGGGGGGCAGTAGATACGCAGTATTTT	CASSPMSGGAVDTQYF
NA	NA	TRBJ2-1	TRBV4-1	TGCGCCAGCAGCCAAGATATGGGCATTTACAATGAGCAGTTCTTC	CASSQDMGIYNEQFF
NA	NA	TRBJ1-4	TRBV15	TGTGCCACCAGCAGAGAGGGGCGTCTTGATGCAACTAATGAAAAACTGTTTTTT	CATSREGRLDATNEKLFF
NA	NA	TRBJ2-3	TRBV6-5	TGTGCCAGCAGTCCCGTCCGCGGGGCGCAGTATTTT	CASSPVRGAQYF
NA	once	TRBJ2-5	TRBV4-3	TGCGCCAGCAGCCAAGATCGGGGGTTCCAAGAGACCCAGTACTTC	CASSQDRGFQETQYF